This entry lists 16 T cell receptor beta chains sequenced from one sample in a study of PD-1 blockade in classical Hodgkin lymphoma. All patients experienced relapse after autologous stem cell transplantation, and brentuximab vedotin exposure was variable. Generated by immunoSEQ multiplex PCR, the TCRdb table keeps only in-frame clones and is missing some. The sample records approximately 44,000 clones, 60% to 75% being singletons. Sequenced here: peripheral blood mononuclear cells (PBMCs), sampled at baseline. Receptors originate from a human donor with classical Hodgkin lymphoma.

V is TRBV19 and J is TRBJ1-2; 9 nucleotides line up with TRBD1. Trimming cost V 5 bases and J 4 bases; bases outside gene matches: 11. Germline CDR1 LNHDA, CDR2 SQIVND (reference sequence). This CDR3 is built from 16 residues. The CDR3 region is CASSSQLRDRVYGYTF. CDR3 bases: TGTGCCAGTAGTTCCCAGTTACGGGACAGGGTCTATGGCTACACCTTC.

CDR3 coding DNA: TGTGCCAGCAGCCCCCGGACTAGCTACAATGAGCAGTTCTTC. Amino acid sequence: CASSPRTSYNEQFF. The chain recombines TRBV7-9 with TRBJ2-1, with 7 bases matching TRBD2. CDR3 length equals 14 residues. Germline V lookup: CDR1 SEHNR, CDR2 FQNEAQ (reference sequence). Trimming at V came to 5 bases and at J to 3 bases, leaving 4 bases not matched to a gene.

The V call is TRBV19, the J call TRBJ1-1; maybe TRBD1 (5 bases). The CDR3 sequence is 13 residues long. Germline V gives CDR1 LNHDA, CDR2 SQIVND (reference sequence). The V end lost 0 bases, the J end lost 5 bases, and 7 bases lay between the germline ends. The CDR3 bases are TGTGCCAGTAGTATAGACAGGGATACTGAAGCTTTCTTT. It yields the protein CASSIDRDTEAFF.

The chain is built from TRBV6-1 and TRBJ2-7; D may match TRBD1 or TRBD2 (5 bases each). Per germline, CDR1 MNHNS and CDR2 SASEGT. The CDR3 is 15 amino acids. Trimming removed 5 bases from V and 6 bases from J, with 20 bases in between. Here the CDR3 DNA reads TGTGCCAGCAGTCAAGGAGGACAAAGAGCCGGCGAGCAGTACTTC. It codes for CASSQGGQRAGEQYF.

Details on this clone: One end of the junction fails to match germline, which may point to a read error. The chain's CDR3 is CASSELAGTGRTDTQYF. The DNA for the CDR3 is TGTGCCAGCAGCGAATTGGCCGGGACAGGGAGAACAGATACGCAGTATTTT. The rearrangement uses TRBV25-1 and TRBJ2-3, with TRBD1 matching 9 bases. Germline CDR1 and CDR2: MGHDK and SYGVNS. The CDR3 is 17 amino acids.

V and J are TRBV5-1 and TRBJ2-2, with D possibly being TRBD1 or TRBD2 (5 bases each). The V end was cut by 10 bases, the J end by 6 bases, with 19 bases between. Looked up from germline, CDR1 is SGHRS and CDR2 is YFSETQ. The CDR3 totals 14 residues. CDR3 sequence (DNA): TGCGCCGGGGGATACGGCTACGCCCCCGGGGAGCTGTTTTTT. It yields the protein CAGGYGYAPGELFF.

This clone was seen only a few times. The chain combines TRBV27 with TRBJ2-3, with no clear D. Trimming left V 5 bases short and J 1 base short, with 13 bases between. The CDR3 consists of 15 residues. CDR1 is MNHEY, CDR2 SMNVEV, per germline (reference sequence). The CDR3 reads CASSPQAGRTDTQYF. CDR3 sequence (DNA): TGTGCCAGCAGTCCTCAGGCTGGGCGCACAGATACGCAGTATTTT.

The V gene is TRBV2, the J gene TRBJ1-1; tentatively, D is TRBD1 (5 bases). Trimming removed 5 bases from V and 4 bases from J, with 17 bases in between. The germline CDR1 and CDR2 sequences are SNHLY and FYNNEI. The CDR3 is made up of 15 amino acids. The CDR3 sequence: CASSQSLGGVTEAFF. CDR3 in DNA: TGTGCCAGCAGTCAAAGCCTCGGAGGGGTCACTGAAGCTTTCTTT.

This chain uses TRBV30 with TRBJ1-2; 10 positions match TRBD1. The CDR3 extends over 13 amino acids. V dropped 5 bases and J dropped 6; count of bases not matched to a gene: 6. Germline V gene data show CDR1 as GTSNPN and CDR2 as SVGIG (reference sequence). This CDR3 is CAWVPGTGDGYTF. The CDR3 DNA is TGTGCCTGGGTACCCGGGACAGGGGATGGCTACACCTTC.

This sequence joins TRBV29-1 and TRBJ1-2; possibly TRBD1 for D (6 bases). The CDR3 covers 12 residues. Trimming stripped 3 bases from V and 7 bases from J, with 12 bases between. Germline CDR1 and CDR2: SQVTM and ANQGSEA. The CDR3 spells CSVDNRAAGYTF. CDR3 in DNA: TGCAGCGTTGACAACAGGGCTGCTGGCTACACCTTC.

This clone was recorded only once. V gene TRBV27 combines with J gene TRBJ2-1, with 7 bases matching TRBD2. Germline V gene lookup returns CDR1 MNHEY and CDR2 SMNVEV (reference sequence). The CDR3 covers 15 residues. With 6 bases clipped from V and 5 bases from J, the junction kept 10 bases outside the gene matches. Here the CDR3 reads CASSLWGGLNNEQFF. For the CDR3, the DNA is TGTGCCAGCAGCCTTTGGGGGGGGTTAAACAATGAGCAGTTCTTC.

This chain connects TRBV6-1 to TRBJ2-1; D is perhaps TRBD1 (5 bases). The CDR3 contains 12 residues. Germline assignment: CDR1 MNHNS and CDR2 SASEGT. Deletions cut 8 bases from V and 7 bases from J, with 12 bases between. CDR3 DNA sequence: TGTGCCAGCCTGTATGGGGCGAATGAGCAGTTCTTC. Its protein product is CASLYGANEQFF.

The chain employs TRBV14 and TRBJ2-7; 8 nucleotides match TRBD1. CDR1 is SGHDN and CDR2 is FVKESK in the germline V gene. V gave up 1 base and J gave up 3 bases; unmatched junction bases: 5. The CDR3 has 15 amino acids. Here the CDR3 reads CASSQVTQGGYEQYF. As DNA, the CDR3 is TGTGCCAGCAGCCAAGTGACACAGGGGGGCTACGAGCAGTACTTC.

V and J are TRBV9 and TRBJ1-3, with 7 bases aligning to TRBD1. This CDR3 contains 18 residues. J was trimmed by 7 bases and V by 0 bases; bases with no gene match: 16. Per the germline V gene, CDR1 is SGDLS and CDR2 is YYNGEE. CDR3 coding DNA: TGTGCCAGCAGCGTAGAGGTGACAGGGAAACACAGGTGGAACACCATATATTTT. This translates into CASSVEVTGKHRWNTIYF.

This chain links TRBV7-6 with TRBJ2-5, with unresolved D. V lost 5 bases to trimming and J lost 5 bases, with 9 bases between them. The CDR3 is 12 amino acids. Germline loops: CDR1 SGHVS, CDR2 FNYEAQ. CDR3 sequence: CASSRVGETQYF. The CDR3 region has the DNA TGTGCCAGCAGCCGCGTCGGGGAGACCCAGTACTTC.

This clone was observed a handful of times. This chain links TRBV7-9 with TRBJ1-5; unclear D gene. With 1 base removed from V and 8 bases from J, the gap between germline ends came to 6 bases. CDR3 size: 12 residues. The V gene's germline CDR1 is SEHNR and CDR2 FQNEAQ (reference sequence). The CDR3 region is CASSLEREPQHF. The CDR3 bases are TGTGCCAGCAGCTTAGAGCGGGAGCCCCAGCATTTT.